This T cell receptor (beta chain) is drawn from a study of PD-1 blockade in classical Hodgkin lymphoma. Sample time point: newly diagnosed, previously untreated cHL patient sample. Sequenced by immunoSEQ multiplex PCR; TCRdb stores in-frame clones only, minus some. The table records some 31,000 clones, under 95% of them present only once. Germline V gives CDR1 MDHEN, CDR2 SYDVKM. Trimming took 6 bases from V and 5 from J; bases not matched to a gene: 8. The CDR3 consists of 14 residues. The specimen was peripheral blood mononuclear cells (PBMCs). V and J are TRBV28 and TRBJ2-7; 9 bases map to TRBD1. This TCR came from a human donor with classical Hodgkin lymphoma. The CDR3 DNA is TGTGCCAGCAGCTTTTCGGGACAGGGAAACGAGCAGTACTTC. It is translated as CASSFSGQGNEQYF. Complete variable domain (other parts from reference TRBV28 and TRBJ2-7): DVKVTQSSRYLVKRTGEKVFLECVQDMDHENMFWYRQDPGLGLRLIYFSYDVKMKEKGDIPEGYSVSREKKERFSLILESASTNQTSMYLCASSFSGQGNEQYFGPGTRLTVT.